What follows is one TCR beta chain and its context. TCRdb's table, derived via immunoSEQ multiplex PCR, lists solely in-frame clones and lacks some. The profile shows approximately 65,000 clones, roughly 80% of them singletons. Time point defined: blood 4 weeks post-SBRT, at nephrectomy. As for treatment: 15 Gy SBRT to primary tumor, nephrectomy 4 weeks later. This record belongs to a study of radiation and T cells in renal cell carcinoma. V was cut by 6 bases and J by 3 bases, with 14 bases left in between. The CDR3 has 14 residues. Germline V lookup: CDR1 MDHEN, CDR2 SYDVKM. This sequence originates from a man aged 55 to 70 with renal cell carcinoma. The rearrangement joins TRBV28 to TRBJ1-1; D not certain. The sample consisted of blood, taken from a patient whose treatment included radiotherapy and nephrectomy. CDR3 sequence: CASRAGNGDTEAFF. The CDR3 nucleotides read TGTGCCAGCAGAGCCGGGAATGGGGACACTGAAGCTTTCTTT.